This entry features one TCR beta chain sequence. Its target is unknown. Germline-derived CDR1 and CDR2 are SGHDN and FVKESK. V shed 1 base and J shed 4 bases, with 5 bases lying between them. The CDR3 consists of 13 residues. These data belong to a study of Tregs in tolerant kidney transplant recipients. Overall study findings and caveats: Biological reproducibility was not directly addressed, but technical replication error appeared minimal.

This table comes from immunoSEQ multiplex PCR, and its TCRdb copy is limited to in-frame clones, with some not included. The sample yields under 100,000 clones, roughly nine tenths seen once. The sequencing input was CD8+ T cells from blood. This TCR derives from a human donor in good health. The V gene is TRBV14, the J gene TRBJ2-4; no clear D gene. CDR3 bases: TGTGCCAGCAGCCAAGGAAGGAAAAACATTCAGTACTTC. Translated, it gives CASSQGRKNIQYF.